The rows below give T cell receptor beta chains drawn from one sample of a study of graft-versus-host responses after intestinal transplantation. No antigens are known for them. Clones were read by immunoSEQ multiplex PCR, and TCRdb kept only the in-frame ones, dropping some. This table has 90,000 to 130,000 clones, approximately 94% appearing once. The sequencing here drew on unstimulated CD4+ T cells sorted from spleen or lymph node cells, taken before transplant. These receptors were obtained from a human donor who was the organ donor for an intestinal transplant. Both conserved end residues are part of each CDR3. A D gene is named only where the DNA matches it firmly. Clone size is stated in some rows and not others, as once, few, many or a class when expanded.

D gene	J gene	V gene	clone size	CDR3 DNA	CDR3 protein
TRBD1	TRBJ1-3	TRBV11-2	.	TGTGCCAGCAGCCGAAGCGACAGGGGGAAAAGGACCATATATTTT	CASSRSDRGKRTIYF
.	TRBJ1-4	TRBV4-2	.	TGTGCCAGCAGCCAAGAATGGGGCGGTAAAGGAAAACTGTTTTTT	CASSQEWGGKGKLFF
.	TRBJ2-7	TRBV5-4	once	TGTGCCAGCAGCCCGGCCCCCCAGGGTCCTCGCGAGCAGTACTTC	CASSPAPQGPREQYF
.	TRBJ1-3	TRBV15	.	TGTGCCACCAGCCGCGGGGCCGGAAACACCATATATTTT	CATSRGAGNTIYF
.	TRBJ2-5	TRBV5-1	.	TGCGCCAGCAGCCGAACCGGGCCCTGGGAGACCCAGTACTTC	CASSRTGPWETQYF
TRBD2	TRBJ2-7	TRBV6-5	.	TGTGCCAGCTGGGGTGGGGAGCTAGCGGGGTACGAGCAGTACTTC	CASWGGELAGYEQYF
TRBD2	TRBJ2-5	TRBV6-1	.	TGTGCCAGCAGGACTAGCGGGTACCAAGAGACCCAGTACTTC	CASRTSGYQETQYF
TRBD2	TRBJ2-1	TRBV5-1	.	TGCGCCAGCAGCTTACGGGAGGTTCACAATGAGCAGTTCTTC	CASSLREVHNEQFF
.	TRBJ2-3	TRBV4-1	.	TGCGCCAGCAGCCAAGGAAGAATAGGACTCCCCACAGATACGCAGTATTTT	CASSQGRIGLPTDTQYF
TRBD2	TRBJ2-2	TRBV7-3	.	TGTGCCAGCAGCTTCGTAGCGGGAGGGCCCGGGGAGCTGTTTTTT	CASSFVAGGPGELFF
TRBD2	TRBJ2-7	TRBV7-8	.	TGTGCCAGCAGCATTAGGACGGGAGGGGAAGGTTACGAGCAGTACTTC	CASSIRTGGEGYEQYF
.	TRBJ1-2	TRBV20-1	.	TGCAGTGCTACAGGGGATGGCTACACCTTC	CSATGDGYTF
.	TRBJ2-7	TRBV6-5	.	TGTGCCAGCAGTTACGCGGCACGAGACTACGAGCAGTACTTC	CASSYAARDYEQYF
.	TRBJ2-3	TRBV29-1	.	TGCAGCGTTGCTCGCGACACAGATACGCAGTATTTT	CSVARDTDTQYF
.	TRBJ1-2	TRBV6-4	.	TGTGCCAGCAGTGACTCGGGGGGTGGCTACACCTTC	CASSDSGGGYTF
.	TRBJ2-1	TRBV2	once	TGTGCCAGCAGTGATCGGGGCGAGCAGTTCTTC	CASSDRGEQFF
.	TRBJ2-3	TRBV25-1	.	TGTGCCAGCAGTGAAGATGGTAGCGGTTACACAGATACGCAGTATTTT	CASSEDGSGYTDTQYF
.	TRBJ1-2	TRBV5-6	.	TGTGCCAGCAGCTTGGCCTCCTCCGGCAACTATGGCTACACCTTC	CASSLASSGNYGYTF
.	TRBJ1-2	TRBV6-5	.	TGTGCCAGCAGAGGCAACCAGGAAAGAGGCTACACCTTC	CASRGNQERGYTF
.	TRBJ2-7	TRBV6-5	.	TGTGCCAGCAGTTTGGGCGGAGGAATCTACGAGCAGTACTTC	CASSLGGGIYEQYF
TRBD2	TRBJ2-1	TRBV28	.	TGTGCCAGCATACCTAGCGGACTACTTTTCGGTGAGCAGTTCTTC	CASIPSGLLFGEQFF
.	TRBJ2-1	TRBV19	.	TGTGCCAGTAGTACCCTTTCCCGGCAGGGCTACAATGAGCAGTTCTTC	CASSTLSRQGYNEQFF
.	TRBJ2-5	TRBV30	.	TGTGCCTGGAGTTCCGGTGAAGAGACCCAGTACTTC	CAWSSGEETQYF
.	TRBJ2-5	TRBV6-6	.	TGTGCCAGCAGCAGGGCCGAGACCCAGTACTTC	CASSRAETQYF
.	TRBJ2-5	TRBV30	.	TGTGCCTGGAGCTCACGTCGTTACGCACCGGAGACCCAGTACTTC	CAWSSRRYAPETQYF
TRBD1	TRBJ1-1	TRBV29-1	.	TGCAGCGCCGGGACAGGGGACACTGAAGCTTTCTTT	CSAGTGDTEAFF
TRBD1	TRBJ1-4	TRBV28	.	TGTGCCAGCAGTCTACAGGGGGAAAAACTGTTTTTT	CASSLQGEKLFF
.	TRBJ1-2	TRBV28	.	TGTGCCAGCAGTTTCCGGGGAAATATGGGGGGAGGCTACACCTTC	CASSFRGNMGGGYTF
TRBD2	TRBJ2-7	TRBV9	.	TGTGCCAGCAGCGTAGTTTCGACTAGCCCTTTCTACGAGCAGTACTTC	CASSVVSTSPFYEQYF
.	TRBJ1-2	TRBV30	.	TGTGCCTGGAACCCGGATAACTATGGCTACACCTTC	CAWNPDNYGYTF
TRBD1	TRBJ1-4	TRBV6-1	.	TGTGCCAGCAGGCCAGGGGGCGGAGGCGAAAAACTGTTTTTT	CASRPGGGGEKLFF
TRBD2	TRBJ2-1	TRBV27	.	TGTGCCAGCAGCCGTCGGGAGGTGGGGTACGCCTACAATGAGCAGTTCTTC	CASSRREVGYAYNEQFF
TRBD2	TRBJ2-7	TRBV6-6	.	TGTGCCAGCAGTTACGCGGGAGCGCACGAGCAGTACTTC	CASSYAGAHEQYF
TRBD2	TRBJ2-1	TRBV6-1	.	TGTGCCAGCAGTGGGGGACTAACCTCCTACAATGAGCAGTTCTTC	CASSGGLTSYNEQFF
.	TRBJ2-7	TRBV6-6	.	TGTGCCAGCAGTTACGATGGACTATTTCAGGAGGACGAGCAGTACTTC	CASSYDGLFQEDEQYF
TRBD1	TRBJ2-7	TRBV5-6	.	TGTGCCAGCAGCTTGGTGGACAGGGGGCACGAGCAGTACTTC	CASSLVDRGHEQYF
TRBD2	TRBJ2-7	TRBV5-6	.	TGTGCCAGCAGCGCGGGGACTAGCGGGGACGAGCAGTACTTC	CASSAGTSGDEQYF
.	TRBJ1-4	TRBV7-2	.	TGTGCCAGCAGCTCAGGGGAAATAAAGGAAAAACTGTTTTTT	CASSSGEIKEKLFF
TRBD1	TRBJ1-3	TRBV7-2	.	TGTGCCAGCACCCCTGACAGGGGGCGTGACACCATATATTTT	CASTPDRGRDTIYF
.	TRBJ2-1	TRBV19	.	TGTGCCAGTTTCTCACAGGGCGACTCCTACAATGAGCAGTTCTTC	CASFSQGDSYNEQFF
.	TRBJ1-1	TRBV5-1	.	TGCGCCAGCAGCTCAGACGGACAGAACACTGAAGCTTTCTTT	CASSSDGQNTEAFF
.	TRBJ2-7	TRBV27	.	TGTGCCAGCAGTCCCCCGCCCCGAACACAAAAGGCATACGAGCAGTACTTC	CASSPPPRTQKAYEQYF
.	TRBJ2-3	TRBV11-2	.	TGTGCCAGCAGCTTAGGGACACGATCCACAGATACGCAGTATTTT	CASSLGTRSTDTQYF
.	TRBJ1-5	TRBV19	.	TGTGCCAGTAGTATCGCCGCCGACAATCAGCCCCAGCATTTT	CASSIAADNQPQHF
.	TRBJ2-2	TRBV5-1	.	TGCGCCAGCAGCTTGGTCAGGGGATGGACCGGGGAGCTGTTTTTT	CASSLVRGWTGELFF
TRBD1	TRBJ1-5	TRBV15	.	TGTGCCACCAGCAGGGCCGGGGACAGCCACCGGGGTCAGCCCCAGCATTTT	CATSRAGDSHRGQPQHF
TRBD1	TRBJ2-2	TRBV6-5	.	TGTGCCAGCAGCTCTAGGACAGGGCGGGGAGAGCTGTTTTTT	CASSSRTGRGELFF
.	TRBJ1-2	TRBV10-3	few	TGTGCCATCAGTGATTCGGGGGGAGGAGGCTATGGCTACACCTTC	CAISDSGGGGYGYTF
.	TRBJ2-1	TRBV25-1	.	TGTGCCAGCAGGATGCGATCCTACAATGAGCAGTTCTTC	CASRMRSYNEQFF
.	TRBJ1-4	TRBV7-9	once	TGTGCCAGCAGCTTATGGGCCTTGAATGAAAAACTGTTTTTT	CASSLWALNEKLFF
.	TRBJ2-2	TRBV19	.	TGTGCCAGTAGTACGAACACCGGGGAGCTGTTTTTT	CASSTNTGELFF
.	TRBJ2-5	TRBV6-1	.	TGTGCCAGCAGGATTGGGGAGACCCAGTACTTC	CASRIGETQYF
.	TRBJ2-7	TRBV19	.	TGTGCCAGTAAGGTCGCGGGACAGACCTTCTACGAGCAGTACTTC	CASKVAGQTFYEQYF
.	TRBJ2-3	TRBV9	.	TGTGCCAGCAGCGCCAAGGGCGGCACAGATACGCAGTATTTT	CASSAKGGTDTQYF
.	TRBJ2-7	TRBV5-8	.	TGTGCCAGCAGTCTGGATTGGGGCGACGAGCAGTACTTC	CASSLDWGDEQYF
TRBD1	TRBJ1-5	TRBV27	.	TGTGCCAGCAGTTTTCCGGACAGGGTACAGTGGGGCAATCAGCCCCAGCATTTT	CASSFPDRVQWGNQPQHF
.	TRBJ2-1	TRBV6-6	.	TGTGCCAGCAGCGAACTACGCAATGAGCAGTTCTTC	CASSELRNEQFF
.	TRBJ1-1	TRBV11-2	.	TGTGCCAGCAGCTTAGAGAGGAACACTGAAGCTTTCTTT	CASSLERNTEAFF
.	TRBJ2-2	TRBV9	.	TGTGCCAGCAGCCCCCGAGACCCTACCGGGGAGCTGTTTTTT	CASSPRDPTGELFF
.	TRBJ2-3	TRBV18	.	TGTGCCAGCTCACACCCAGGGAACCCAGATACGCAGTATTTT	CASSHPGNPDTQYF